The rows below give T cell receptor beta chains drawn from one sample of a study of response to subunit inactivated influenza vaccine. TCRdb re-called the RT-PCR reads with MiXCR, one entry per CDR3 protein. The table lists about 540,000 distinct CDR3 sequences, roughly 25% of them singletons, with around 2.8% in the top ten. The sample was also linked to a second study, of T cells expressing NK-cell markers.

Sequencing was performed on CD4+ T cells sorted from PBMCs, taken 11 to 12 days after vaccination. The source is a man between 50 and 59 years old who received an inactivated influenza vaccine. Each CDR3 is given with its conserved first and last residue. A D gene is named only where the DNA matches it firmly. Not every row has a clone size; where given, it reads once, few, many or a size class.

d_call j_call clone_size v_call cdr3_aa cdr3_nt
- TRBJ1-1 few TRBV15 CATSRDTGPTEAFF TGTGCCACCAGCAGAGACACAGGGCCCACTGAAGCTTTCTTT
TRBD1 TRBJ2-5 - TRBV4-2 CASSQRTGHRQETQYF TGTGCCAGCAGCCAAAGGACAGGGCATCGCCAAGAGACCCAGTACTTC
TRBD2 TRBJ2-5 - TRBV6-2/TRBV6-3 CASNGLRGGGRIQETQYF TGTGCCAGCAACGGTCTTCGTGGCGGGGGACGAATCCAAGAGACCCAGTACTTC
TRBD2 TRBJ2-1 few TRBV15 CATSREPGLAGYEQFF TGTGCCACCAGCAGAGAACCGGGACTAGCGGGGTATGAGCAGTTCTTC
TRBD2 TRBJ2-3 - TRBV29-1 CSVAMVAGGYTQYF TGCAGCGTTGCAATGGTAGCGGGAGGTTATACGCAGTATTTT
- TRBJ1-4 - TRBV7-9 CASRPKDRLGEKLFF TGTGCCAGCAGACCGAAGGACCGACTAGGGGAAAAACTGTTTTTT
- TRBJ2-1 - TRBV3-1 CASSQVLPSSEQFF TGTGCCAGCAGCCAAGTGTTACCCTCCAGTGAGCAGTTCTTC
TRBD2 TRBJ2-1 once TRBV6-1 CASRGGGLAGNNEQFF TGTGCCAGCAGAGGAGGGGGACTAGCGGGAAACAATGAGCAGTTCTTC
- TRBJ1-2 few TRBV12-3/TRBV12-4 CASSRVLLGGYGYTF TGTGCCAGCAGCCGCGTGCTCCTGGGCGGCTATGGCTACACCTTC
TRBD2 TRBJ2-1 many TRBV5-1 CASSLLAGGAYNEQFF TGCGCCAGCAGCCTACTAGCGGGTGGCGCCTACAATGAGCAGTTCTTC
- TRBJ2-1 once TRBV6-1 CATLDTSSYNEQFF TGTGCCACCCTAGACACGAGCTCCTACAATGAGCAGTTCTTC
- TRBJ2-1 few TRBV7-2 CASSLVAASYNEQFF TGTGCCAGCAGCCTAGTCGCTGCCTCCTACAATGAGCAGTTCTTC
- TRBJ2-3 - TRBV12-3/TRBV12-4 CASGWRGSTDTQYF TGTGCCAGCGGGTGGAGGGGTAGCACAGATACGCAGTATTTT
- TRBJ2-7 - TRBV9 CASSVGRGDYEQYF TGTGCCAGCAGCGTAGGACGAGGGGACTACGAGCAGTACTTC
- TRBJ1-1 few TRBV29-1 CSVSEGPAGTEAFF TGCAGCGTCTCCGAGGGCCCTGCGGGGACTGAAGCTTTCTTT
TRBD2 TRBJ2-7 few TRBV5-1 CASSYGLADYEQYF TGCGCCAGCAGCTATGGACTAGCGGATTACGAGCAGTACTTC
- TRBJ2-1 few TRBV12-3/TRBV12-4 CASSILQGGGYNEQFF TGTGCCAGCAGTATCTTACAGGGCGGGGGCTACAATGAGCAGTTCTTC
TRBD2 TRBJ2-2 - TRBV9 CASSGLAGGPDGELFF TGTGCCAGCAGCGGCTTAGCGGGAGGGCCGGACGGGGAGCTGTTTTTT
TRBD1 TRBJ1-5 - TRBV6-1 CASSPQGDGNQPQHF TGTGCCAGCAGTCCACAGGGGGACGGCAATCAGCCCCAGCATTTT
TRBD1 TRBJ2-7 - TRBV25-1 CASTETGEFGEQYF TGTGCCAGCACCGAGACAGGGGAATTCGGCGAGCAGTACTTC
- TRBJ2-7 - TRBV6-2/TRBV6-3 CASSYFPSRVSYEQYF TGTGCCAGCAGTTATTTTCCTAGCCGGGTCTCCTACGAGCAGTACTTC
- TRBJ2-6 - TRBV13 CASSLVGDTGMGANVLTF TGTGCCAGCAGCTTAGTTGGGGACACGGGAATGGGGGCCAACGTCCTGACTTTC
TRBD1 TRBJ1-1 - TRBV9 CASSVGTGWYTEAFF TGTGCCAGCAGCGTAGGGACAGGATGGTACACTGAAGCTTTCTTT
- TRBJ2-1 - TRBV10-3 CAISDEAYNEQFF TGTGCCATCAGTGATGAGGCTTACAATGAGCAGTTCTTC
TRBD1 TRBJ1-2 - TRBV12-3/TRBV12-4 CASSHSGTGVLYGYTF TGTGCCAGCAGTCACTCCGGGACAGGGGTCCTATATGGCTACACCTTC
TRBD2 TRBJ2-3 - TRBV6-2/TRBV6-3 CASSYPGTSVNTQYF TGTGCCAGCAGTTACCCGGGGACTAGCGTAAATACGCAGTATTTT
- TRBJ2-4 - TRBV20-1 CSARGYEGSLGPKNIQYF TGCAGTGCTAGAGGTTACGAGGGTTCTTTAGGGCCCAAAAACATTCAGTACTTC
- TRBJ2-7 - TRBV10-2 CASSEVPLSYEQYF TGCGCCAGCAGTGAGGTCCCCTTATCCTACGAGCAGTACTTC
- TRBJ2-1 - TRBV12-3/TRBV12-4 CASSLAWGRRNEQFF TGTGCCAGCAGTTTAGCTTGGGGCCGGAGGAATGAGCAGTTCTTC
- TRBJ2-5 - TRBV3-1 CASSQGLYWAEETQYF TGTGCCAGCAGCCAGGGGCTGTATTGGGCTGAAGAGACCCAGTACTTC
- TRBJ1-1 - TRBV25-1 CASSQNTGFAEAFF TGTGCCAGCAGTCAAAACACAGGGTTCGCTGAAGCTTTCTTT
- TRBJ1-5 few TRBV7-2 CASSSGSREPQHF TGTGCCAGCAGCTCCGGGTCCCGGGAGCCCCAGCATTTT